The clone carrying this T cell receptor beta chain showed up just a few times. This sample is drawn from a study of T cells after yellow fever vaccination. V dropped 8 bases and J dropped 4 bases, with 21 bases sitting between them. Germline V gene lookup returns CDR1 MNHEY and CDR2 SMNVEV (reference sequence). The CDR3 extends over 16 amino acids. TCRdb redid the calling of the 5' RACE reads with MiXCR, one entry per CDR3 protein. The table lists 300,000 to 350,000 distinct CDR3 sequences, roughly 8% of them singletons. The material was PBMCs, obtained 35 to 50 days after the first yellow fever vaccination. This chain connects TRBV27 to TRBJ1-5; possibly TRBD1 for D (5 bases). The receptor's source is a young man who received the YFV17D yellow fever vaccine. DNA of the CDR3: TGTGCCAGCCATAGAGGGGCATACGGGCTGAATCAGCCCCAGCATTTT. As protein: CASHRGAYGLNQPQHF.